Following are 16 T cell receptor beta chains from one sample sequenced in a study of CD8 T cells in ankylosing spondylitis. Study results and caveats: For ankylosing spondylitis blood, a TCR beta motif of roughly 8 highly homologous variants appeared characteristic.

TCRdb independently ran MiXCR on the 5' RACE reads; one entry per CDR3 protein. The table shows 450,000 or so distinct CDR3 sequences, with 25% to 30% occurring only once. These receptors have no identified antigens. Sequenced input: blood, either unsorted or a sorted T cell fraction (not recorded which). Receptors originate from a male donor with ankylosing spondylitis.

The chain uses TRBV12-3 or TRBV12-4 and TRBJ1-5, with D possibly TRBD1 on 6 matching bases. The CDR3 covers 17 residues. V was trimmed by 6 bases and J by 0 bases, leaving 18 bases between them. CDR3 coding DNA: TGTGCCAGCAGAAACGGACAAAGGGGGGGTAGCAATCAGCCCCAGCATTTT. It encodes CASRNGQRGGSNQPQHF.

The sample holds a few counts of this clonotype. J is TRBJ2-1 and V is TRBV5-1, with TRBD2 matching 7 bases. The trim removed 0 bases at V and 8 bases at J, leaving 2 bases unmatched. Germline values: CDR1 SGHRS, CDR2 YFSETQ. CDR3 length: 13 residues. Here the CDR3 DNA reads TGCGCCAGCAGCTTGGGGGAGGGCGATGAGCAGTTCTTC. Protein product: CASSLGEGDEQFF.

This clonotype has more than one count but fewer than ten. The V and J genes are TRBV5-1 and TRBJ2-1, with 8 nucleotides matching TRBD1. V lost 4 bases to trimming and J lost 4 bases; unmatched junction nucleotides: 4. CDR3 length: 14 amino acids. In germline, CDR1 is SGHRS, CDR2 YFSETQ. The DNA of the CDR3 is TGCGCCAGCAGCGGCCAGGGGGCTTACAATGAGCAGTTCTTC. Protein sequence: CASSGQGAYNEQFF. Complete variable domain (other parts from reference TRBV5-1 and TRBJ2-1): KAGVTQTPRYLIKTRGQQVTLSCSPISGHRSVSWYQQTPGQGLQFLFEYFSETQRNKGNFPGRFSGRQFSNSRSEMNVSTLELGDSALYLCASSGQGAYNEQFFGPGTRLTVL.

This clonotype was counted between two and nine times. J is TRBJ2-3 and V is TRBV5-5, with D perhaps matching TRBD2 (5 bases). Germline-derived CDR1 and CDR2 are SGHKS and YYEKEE (reference sequence). The CDR3 has 13 residues. V lost 2 bases, J lost 4 bases, and 8 bases lay in between. CDR3 sequence (DNA): TGTGCCAGCAGCTTCGGGATCCCAGATACGCAGTATTTT. Protein product: CASSFGIPDTQYF.

This clonotype was recorded a few times. This chain links TRBV27 with TRBJ2-7; D uncertain. Trimming removed 1 base at V and 0 bases at J, with 13 bases between. The germline V gene has CDR1 MNHEY and CDR2 SMNVEV (reference sequence). This CDR3 is built from 16 residues. The DNA for the CDR3 is TGTGCCAGCAGTTTATTGGGCCCAAAGGGCTCCTACGAGCAGTACGTC. This codes for CASSLLGPKGSYEQYV.

This rearrangement joins TRBV5-1 to TRBJ2-7; 7 nucleotides match TRBD1. CDR3 length equals 14 residues. V trimming: 1 base; J trimming: 3 bases; junction bases outside the gene matches: 4. Germline-derived CDR1 and CDR2 are SGHRS and YFSETQ. The CDR3: CASSLLDRRYEQYF. As DNA, the CDR3 is TGCGCCAGCAGCTTGCTGGACAGGCGCTACGAGCAGTACTTC.

The rearrangement joins TRBV5-1 to TRBJ1-3; D is undetermined. This CDR3 contains 15 residues. V gave up 0 bases and J gave up 4 bases, with 11 bases separating them. Germline loops: CDR1 SGHRS, CDR2 YFSETQ. CDR3 in DNA: TGCGCCAGCAGCTTGGGATTTGCGAAGGGAAACACCATATATTTT. Translated, it gives CASSLGFAKGNTIYF.

V is TRBV20-1 and J is TRBJ2-7; 10 bases map to TRBD2. The CDR3 has 14 residues. The germline gives CDR1 DFQATT, CDR2 SNEGSKA (reference sequence). After removal of 4 bases from V and 6 bases from J, the junction contained 9 bases not matched to a gene. The CDR3 is CSAIRSGRPGEQYF. The CDR3 DNA reads TGCAGTGCTATTCGTAGCGGGAGGCCGGGCGAGCAGTACTTC.

V is TRBV5-1 and J is TRBJ2-1; D is undetermined. The germline gives CDR1 SGHRS, CDR2 YFSETQ. The germline V and J ends were trimmed by 5 bases and 6 bases, with 15 bases remaining between them. The CDR3 length is 14 residues. CDR3 coding DNA: TGCGCCAGCAGTTTTACCGACGGAGTCAATGAGCAGTTCTTC. This codes for CASSFTDGVNEQFF.

This clonotype has just a few counts. This rearrangement joins TRBV7-9 to TRBJ2-1, with D tentatively TRBD2 (7 bases). Germline-derived CDR1 and CDR2 are SEHNR and FQNEAQ (reference sequence). V was pared by 2 bases and J by 6 bases, with 17 bases between. CDR3 length: 16 residues. The CDR3 here is CASSLWGGLRGNEQFF. The CDR3 DNA is TGTGCCAGCAGCTTATGGGGGGGGCTGCGTGGCAATGAGCAGTTCTTC.

This clonotype turned up a few times. The J gene is TRBJ2-5, the V gene TRBV29-1, with D unresolved. The CDR3 length is 12 residues. The germline V gene has CDR1 SQVTM and CDR2 ANQGSEA. Trimming took 3 bases from V and 4 from J, leaving 9 bases between them. The CDR3 DNA follows: TGCAGCGTTGAGCACCGCGGAGAGACCCAGTACTTC. This sequence encodes CSVEHRGETQYF.

In this sample, this clonotype turned up a few times. The chain joins TRBV7-2 to TRBJ2-7, with 10 bases fitting TRBD1. The J segment lost 1 base and the V segment lost 3 bases, leaving 3 bases of the junction unmatched. CDR3 length: 15 amino acids. CDR1 is SGHTA, CDR2 FQGNSA, per germline. In DNA form, the CDR3 reads TGTGCCAGCAGCTTTTGGGACAGGGGTTCCTACGAGCAGTACTTC. Translating gives CASSFWDRGSYEQYF.

The chain carries TRBV29-1 and TRBJ2-3; 13 nucleotides agree with TRBD2. This CDR3 is built from 16 residues. With V trimmed by 6 bases and J by 2 bases, 8 bases remained unmatched. Germline CDR1 SQVTM, CDR2 ANQGSEA. CDR3 sequence reads: CSVLGLAGVNTDTQYF. The CDR3 DNA reads TGCAGCGTCCTAGGACTAGCGGGAGTTAACACAGATACGCAGTATTTT.

The chain recombines TRBV7-9 with TRBJ2-1; D is possibly TRBD2 (5 bases). From germline, CDR1 is SEHNR and CDR2 FQNEAQ (reference sequence). The CDR3 contains 14 residues. Trimming took 7 bases from V and 0 from J, leaving 10 bases between them. CDR3 in DNA: TGTGCCAGCAAGGCTAGCTCCTCCTACAATGAGCAGTTCTTC. This gives the protein CASKASSSYNEQFF.

This clonotype came up a few times. This chain uses TRBV24-1 with TRBJ2-3, with TRBD1 matching over 7 bases. Per germline, CDR1 KGHDR and CDR2 SFDVKD. This CDR3 region has 14 residues. The J segment lost 3 bases and the V segment lost 7 bases, leaving 6 bases of the junction unmatched. This chain's CDR3 is CATSRTGGTDTQYF. Here the CDR3 DNA reads TGTGCCACCAGCAGGACAGGTGGGACAGATACGCAGTATTTT.

In this sample, this clonotype turned up a few times. The chain uses TRBV29-1 and TRBJ2-7; 11 bases match TRBD1. V was pared by 7 bases and J by 1 base, with 3 bases of the junction left unmatched. CDR3 length equals 13 residues. The germline V gene encodes CDR1 SQVTM and CDR2 ANQGSEA. DNA of the CDR3: TGCAGCGGTGGACAGGGGGCATCCTACGAGCAGTACTTC. Amino acid sequence: CSGGQGASYEQYF.